Listed here is a single TCR beta chain. The sample is drawn from a study of blood T cell repertoires in COVID-19. Sequencing was performed with immunoSEQ multiplex PCR; in TCRdb, only in-frame clones are kept and a portion is missing. The repertoire has about 280,000 clones, approximately 89% of them found once; the top ten carry around 2.8%. Sequenced: PBMCs or T cells enriched from blood (not recorded which). The clonotype originates from a man aged 40-49 years who had been exposed to COVID-19.

The chain's CDR3 is CASSDQGLDNEQFF. The DNA for the CDR3 is TGTGCCAGCAGTGACCAGGGACTAGACAATGAGCAGTTCTTC. The chain joins TRBV28 to TRBJ2-1, with TRBD2 identical over 8 bases. Germline loops: CDR1 MDHEN, CDR2 SYDVKM. With V trimmed by 5 bases and J by 5 bases, 5 bases remained unmatched. The CDR3 extends over 14 amino acids. The entire variable domain, with the rest obtained from reference TRBV28 and TRBJ2-1, is as follows: DVKVTQSSRYLVKRTGEKVFLECVQDMDHENMFWYRQDPGLGLRLIYFSYDVKMKEKGDIPEGYSVSREKKERFSLILESASTNQTSMYLCASSDQGLDNEQFFGPGTRLTVL.